The entry below gives a single T cell receptor beta chain sequence along with its context. What it binds is not known. V lost 2 bases to trimming and J lost 2 bases, with 10 bases between them. This CDR3 spans 15 amino acids. The V gene's germline CDR1 is SGHNT and CDR2 YYREEE (reference sequence). Every single patient, without exception, relapsed after autologous stem cell transplantation, and brentuximab vedotin exposure varied. Some clones are missing from TCRdb's copy, which holds only in-frame ones; the method was immunoSEQ multiplex PCR. The sample holds 14,000 or so clones, 80% to 90% seen once. The sample belongs to a study of PD-1 blockade in classical Hodgkin lymphoma. Study findings and constraints: Reasons behind the repertoire differences stay unclear, perhaps disease activity or earlier therapy.

The J gene is TRBJ2-2, the V gene TRBV5-4; D remains unclear. Sequencing used peripheral blood mononuclear cells (PBMCs), obtained at baseline. This clonotype was obtained from a human donor with classical Hodgkin lymphoma. The CDR3 spells CASSFRTANTGELFF. CDR3 sequence (DNA): TGTGCCAGCAGCTTCCGGACCGCCAACACCGGGGAGCTGTTTTTT.